Included here is one TCR beta chain sequence, with context. As yet, its antigen is unknown. This record comes from a study of T cells in localized non-small cell lung cancer. Study conclusions and caveats: In adjacent lung appeared a median around 60 of the top 100 tumor clones. Those with higher blood T cell density had longer overall survival. Clonality peaked in uninvolved adjacent lung rather than tumor. Sequencing covered just one tumor region, so heterogeneity cannot be ruled out.

TCRdb keeps only in-frame clones here, not all; method: immunoSEQ multiplex PCR. The sample includes tens of thousands of clones, approximately 90% of them seen just once. Germline V CDR1 and CDR2: GTSNPN, SVGIG (reference sequence). The CDR3 contains 12 residues. The receptor was isolated from a woman aged 40-75 years with stage I squamous cell lung carcinoma. Here the sequenced sample was peripheral blood, taken before any cancer treatment. The chain joins TRBV30 to TRBJ2-7; D perhaps matches TRBD2 (5 bases). In nucleotides, the CDR3 is TGTGCAGGCGGAGGCGATACCTACGAGCAGTACTTC. This translates into CAGGGDTYEQYF.